The source of this T cell receptor beta chain is a study of CD8+ T cells in alopecia areata. cDNA reverse transcribed from extracted RNA served as the sequencing template. Here immunoSEQ multiplex PCR was the method, and the copy in TCRdb shows in-frame clones only, minus some. This table has 160,000 or so clones, about 53% appearing once. Trimming cost V 7 bases and J 0 bases, with 8 bases left between them. The CDR3 runs to 12 residues. Germline CDR1 is SGHRS and CDR2 is YFSETQ. By sample fraction, this clone is medium-sized (0.01 to 0.1%). Specimen: CD8+ T cells sorted from blood, collected at week 0. This sequence joins TRBV5-1 and TRBJ2-7; D is possibly TRBD1 (5 bases). The sequence was obtained from a human donor with alopecia areata. The CDR3 DNA follows: TGCGCCAGCGGACATACCTCCTACGAGCAGTACTTC. As protein: CASGHTSYEQYF. The complete variable domain, with remaining parts taken from reference TRBV5-1 and TRBJ2-7, reads KAGVTQTPRYLIKTRGQQVTLSCSPISGHRSVSWYQQTPGQGLQFLFEYFSETQRNKGNFPGRFSGRQFSNSRSEMNVSTLELGDSALYLCASGHTSYEQYFGPGTRLTVT.